This T cell receptor beta chain was documented in a study of cytomegalovirus exposure and HLA in healthy donors. Donors sampled were nominally healthy, though unrecorded immune exposures were likely. Germline V lookup: CDR1 KGHSH, CDR2 LQKENI. The CDR3 is 11 residues long. V was pared by 3 bases and J by 9 bases, with 6 bases between. The PCR was carried out with 60 Vbeta primers and 13 Jbeta primers. Produced via immunoSEQ multiplex PCR; TCRdb's table is partial and in-frame only. The sample comprises over 200,000 clones, around 80% of which are singletons, and less than 4.5% rests with the top ten. This chain connects TRBV18 to TRBJ2-1; D is unclear. Specimen: PBMCs. This receptor was identified in a male donor in good health and CMV-seronegative. This CDR3 is CASSPTGEQFF. The CDR3 nucleotides read TGTGCCAGCTCACCTACCGGTGAGCAGTTCTTC.